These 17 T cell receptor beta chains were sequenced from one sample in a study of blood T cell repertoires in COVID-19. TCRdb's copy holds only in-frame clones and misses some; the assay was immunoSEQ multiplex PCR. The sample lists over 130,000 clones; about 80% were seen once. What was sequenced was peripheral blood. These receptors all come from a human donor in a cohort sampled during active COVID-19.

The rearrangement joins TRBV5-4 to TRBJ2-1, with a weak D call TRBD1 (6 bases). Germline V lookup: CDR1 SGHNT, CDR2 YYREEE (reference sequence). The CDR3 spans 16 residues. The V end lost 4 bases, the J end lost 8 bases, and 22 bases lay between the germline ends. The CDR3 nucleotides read TGTGCCAGCAGCCTATCTTCGTGGGGGCTCCCATATGAGCAGTTCTTC. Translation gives CASSLSSWGLPYEQFF.

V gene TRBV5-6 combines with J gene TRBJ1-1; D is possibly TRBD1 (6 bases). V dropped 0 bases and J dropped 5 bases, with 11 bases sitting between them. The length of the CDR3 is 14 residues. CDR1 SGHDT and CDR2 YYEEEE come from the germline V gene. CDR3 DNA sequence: TGTGCCAGCAGCTTGGACAGGGTAGTGACTGAAGCTTTCTTT. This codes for CASSLDRVVTEAFF.

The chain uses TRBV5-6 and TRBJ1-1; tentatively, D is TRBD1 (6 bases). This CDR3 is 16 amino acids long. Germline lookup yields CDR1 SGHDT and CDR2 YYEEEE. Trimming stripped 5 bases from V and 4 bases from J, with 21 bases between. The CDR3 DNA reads TGTGCCAGCAGGCCGGATACAGGGAGAGAGGGCACTGAAGCTTTCTTT. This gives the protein CASRPDTGREGTEAFF.

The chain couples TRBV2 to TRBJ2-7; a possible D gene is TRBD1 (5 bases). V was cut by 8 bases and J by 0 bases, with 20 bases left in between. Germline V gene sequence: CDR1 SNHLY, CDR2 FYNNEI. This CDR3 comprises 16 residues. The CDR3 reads CASSRPGRASSYEQYF. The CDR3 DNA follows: TGTGCCAGCTCCCGCCCAGGCAGGGCCTCCTCCTACGAGCAGTACTTC.

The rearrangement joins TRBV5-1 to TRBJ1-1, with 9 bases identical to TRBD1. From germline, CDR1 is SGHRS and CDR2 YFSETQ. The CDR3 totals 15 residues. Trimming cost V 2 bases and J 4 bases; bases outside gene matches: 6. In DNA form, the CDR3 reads TGCGCCAGCAGCTTAGGACAGGGGAAAGCCACTGAAGCTTTCTTT. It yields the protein CASSLGQGKATEAFF.

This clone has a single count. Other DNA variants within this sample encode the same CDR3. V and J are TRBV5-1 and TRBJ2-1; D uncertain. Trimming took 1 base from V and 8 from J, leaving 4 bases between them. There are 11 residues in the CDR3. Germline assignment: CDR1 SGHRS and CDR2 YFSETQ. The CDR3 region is CASSLLDEQFF. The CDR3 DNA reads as TGCGCCAGCAGCTTGTTAGATGAGCAGTTCTTC.

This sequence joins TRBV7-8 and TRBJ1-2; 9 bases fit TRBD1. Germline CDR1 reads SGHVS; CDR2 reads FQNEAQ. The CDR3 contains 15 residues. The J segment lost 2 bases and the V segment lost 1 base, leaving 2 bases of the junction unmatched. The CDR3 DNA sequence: TGTGCCAGCAGCTTAGGTACAGGGGGCAACTATGGCTACACCTTC. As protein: CASSLGTGGNYGYTF.

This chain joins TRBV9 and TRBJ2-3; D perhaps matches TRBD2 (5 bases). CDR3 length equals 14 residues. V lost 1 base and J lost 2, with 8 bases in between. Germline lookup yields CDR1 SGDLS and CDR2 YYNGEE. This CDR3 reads CASSVSSSTDTQYF. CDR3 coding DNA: TGTGCCAGCAGCGTATCTAGCTCCACAGATACGCAGTATTTT.

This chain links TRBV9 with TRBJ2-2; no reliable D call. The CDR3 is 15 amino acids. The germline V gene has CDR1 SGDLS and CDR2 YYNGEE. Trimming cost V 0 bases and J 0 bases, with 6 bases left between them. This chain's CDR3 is CASSVGPANTGELFF. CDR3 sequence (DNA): TGTGCCAGCAGCGTAGGGCCAGCGAACACCGGGGAGCTGTTTTTT.

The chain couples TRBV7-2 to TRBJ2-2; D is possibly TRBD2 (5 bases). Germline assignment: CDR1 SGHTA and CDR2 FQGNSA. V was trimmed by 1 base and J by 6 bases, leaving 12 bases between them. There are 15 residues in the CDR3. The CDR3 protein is CASSLGLSAAGELFF. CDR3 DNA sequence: TGTGCCAGCAGCTTAGGGCTTAGCGCAGCCGGGGAGCTGTTTTTT. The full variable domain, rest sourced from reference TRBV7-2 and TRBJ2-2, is GAGVSQSPSNKVTEKGKDVELRCDPISGHTALYWYRQSLGQGLEFLIYFQGNSAPDKSGLPSDRFSAERTGGSVSTLTIQRTQQEDSAVYLCASSLGLSAAGELFFGEGSRLTVL.

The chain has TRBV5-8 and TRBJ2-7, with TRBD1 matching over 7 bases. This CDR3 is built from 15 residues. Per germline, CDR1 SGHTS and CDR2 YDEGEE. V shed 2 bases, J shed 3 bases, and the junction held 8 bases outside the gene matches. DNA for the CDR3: TGTGCCAGCAGCTTTATGACAGGGCGAAACTACGAGCAGTACTTC. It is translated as CASSFMTGRNYEQYF.

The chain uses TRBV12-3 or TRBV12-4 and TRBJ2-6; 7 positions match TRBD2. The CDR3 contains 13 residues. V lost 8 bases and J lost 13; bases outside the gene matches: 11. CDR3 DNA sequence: TGTGCCAGCTGGAGCGGGGAGGGTTGGGTCCTGACTTTC. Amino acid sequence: CASWSGEGWVLTF.

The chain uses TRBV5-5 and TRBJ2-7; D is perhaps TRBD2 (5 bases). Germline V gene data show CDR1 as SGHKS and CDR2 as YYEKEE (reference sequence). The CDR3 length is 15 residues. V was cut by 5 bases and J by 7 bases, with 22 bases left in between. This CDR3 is CASRARAGPPSEQYF. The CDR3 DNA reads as TGTGCCAGCAGGGCCCGGGCGGGCCCCCCGTCGGAGCAGTACTTC.

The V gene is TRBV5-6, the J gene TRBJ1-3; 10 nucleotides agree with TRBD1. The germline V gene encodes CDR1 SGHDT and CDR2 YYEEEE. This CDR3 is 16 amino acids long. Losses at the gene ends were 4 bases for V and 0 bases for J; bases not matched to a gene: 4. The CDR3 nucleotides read TGTGCCAGCAGCCCGGGACAGGGGAGCTCTGGAAACACCATATATTTT. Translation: CASSPGQGSSGNTIYF. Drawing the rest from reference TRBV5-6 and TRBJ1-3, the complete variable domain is DAGVTQSPTHLIKTRGQQVTLRCSPKSGHDTVSWYQQALGQGPQFIFQYYEEEERQRGNFPDRFSGHQFPNYSSELNVNALLLGDSALYLCASSPGQGSSGNTIYFGEGSWLTVV.

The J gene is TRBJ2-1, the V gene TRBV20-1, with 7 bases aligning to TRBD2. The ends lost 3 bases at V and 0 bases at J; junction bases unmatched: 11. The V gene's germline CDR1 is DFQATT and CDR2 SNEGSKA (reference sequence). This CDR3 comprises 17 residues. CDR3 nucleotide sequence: TGCAGTGCTAGTACTCTAGCGGACTTGAGCTCCTACAATGAGCAGTTCTTC. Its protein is CSASTLADLSSYNEQFF.

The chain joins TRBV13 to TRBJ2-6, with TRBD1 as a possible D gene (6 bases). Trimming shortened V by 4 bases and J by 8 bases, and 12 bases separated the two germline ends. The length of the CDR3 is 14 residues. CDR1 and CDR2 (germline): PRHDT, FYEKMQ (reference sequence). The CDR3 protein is CASSSPTGTNVLTF. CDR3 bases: TGTGCCAGCAGCTCACCGACAGGTACCAACGTCCTGACTTTC.

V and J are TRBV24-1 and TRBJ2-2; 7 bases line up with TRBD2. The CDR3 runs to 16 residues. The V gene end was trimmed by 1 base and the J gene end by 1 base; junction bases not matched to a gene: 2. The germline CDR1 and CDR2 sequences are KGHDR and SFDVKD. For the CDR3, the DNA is TGTGCCACCAGTGATTTTGCTAGCGGGAACACCGGGGAGCTGTTTTTT. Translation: CATSDFASGNTGELFF.